This T cell receptor beta chain derives from a study of cytomegalovirus exposure and HLA in healthy donors. As for the study in general: It was reported in a later analysis that the same platform had been used for the 120 validation repertoires as for the roughly 650 first-cohort repertoires. Study results and limitations: First-cohort TCR clusters tended to co-occur in the roughly 130 validation repertoires, a later analysis found. Rarity characterized most TCR sequences, yet some public TCRs appeared in many donors.

Assay: immunoSEQ multiplex PCR; the TCRdb copy retains only in-frame clones and omits some. The sample comprises 90,000 to 150,000 clones, more than 85% of which are singletons, and 4% to 5.5% rests with the top ten. This clone was detected only once. Its antigen is not known. It was the approximately 130-subject validation cohort, separate from the roughly 700-subject first cohort, to which the donors belonged. The TCR originated in a man between 18 and 35 years old in good health and CMV-seropositive. Sample: PBMCs.

The CDR3 nucleotides are TGCGCCAGCAGCCAAGAAGCCGGGACAGGGCGCGAGCAGTACTTC. Residues: CASSQEAGTGREQYF. The rearrangement uses TRBV4-1 and TRBJ2-7, with 9 bases that match TRBD1. Per germline, CDR1 MGHRA and CDR2 YSYEKL. The ends lost 0 bases at V and 6 bases at J; junction bases unmatched: 6. The CDR3 runs to 15 residues.